This T cell receptor beta chain was profiled in a study of cytomegalovirus exposure and HLA in healthy donors. Study-level information: Within the Caucasian-associated ancestry cluster were around 81% of the roughly 430 genotyped donors.

Use of 60 Vbeta and 13 Jbeta primers characterized the PCR. Assay: immunoSEQ multiplex PCR; the TCRdb copy retains only in-frame clones and omits some. The sample records 60,000 to 70,000 clones, roughly 80% being singletons. As to this clone: Its antigen is currently unknown.

This CDR3 is 13 amino acids long. The V and J ends lost 0 bases and 7 bases, in that order; junction bases with no gene match: 4. In germline, CDR1 is SGHNT, CDR2 YYREEE (reference sequence). Study-wide results and limits: A prior analysis recorded that most TCR beta V segments were productive about 87% or about 30% of the time. Information on immune exposure was restricted to one variable (CMV serostatus). Confirmation in vitro established that a few CMV-associated chains were specific for CMV antigens.

The receptor's source is a middle-aged woman in good health and CMV-seropositive. Sample: PBMCs. This chain joins TRBV5-4 and TRBJ2-7; 7 nucleotides line up with TRBD2. The CDR3 reads CASSLAGGKEQYF. CDR3 DNA: TGTGCCAGCAGCTTGGCCGGGGGGAAAGAGCAGTACTTC.